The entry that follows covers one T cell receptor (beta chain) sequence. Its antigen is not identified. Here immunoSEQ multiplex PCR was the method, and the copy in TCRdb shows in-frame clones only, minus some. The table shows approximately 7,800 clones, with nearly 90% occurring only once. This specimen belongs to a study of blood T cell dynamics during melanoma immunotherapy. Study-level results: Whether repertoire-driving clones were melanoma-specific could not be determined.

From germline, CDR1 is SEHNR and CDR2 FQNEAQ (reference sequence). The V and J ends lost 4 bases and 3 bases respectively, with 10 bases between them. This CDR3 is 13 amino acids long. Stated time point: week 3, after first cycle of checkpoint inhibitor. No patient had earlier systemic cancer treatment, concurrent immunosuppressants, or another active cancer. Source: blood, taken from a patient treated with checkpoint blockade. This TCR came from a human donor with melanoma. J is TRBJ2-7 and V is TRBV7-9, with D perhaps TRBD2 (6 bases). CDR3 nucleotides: TGTGCCAGCAGCTACTGGGGGGACTACGAGCAGTACTTC. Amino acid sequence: CASSYWGDYEQYF. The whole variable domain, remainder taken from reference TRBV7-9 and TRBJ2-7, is DTGVSQNPRHKITKRGQNVTFRCDPISEHNRLYWYRQTLGQGPEFLTYFQNEAQLEKSRLLSDRFSAERPKGSFSTLEIQRTEQGDSAMYLCASSYWGDYEQYFGPGTRLTVT.